These T cell receptor beta chains were read from a single sample in a study of regulatory T cells in long-lasting Graves disease. Each CDR3 protein gets one entry after TCRdb re-called the multiplex PCR reads with MiXCR. This table has approximately 480,000 distinct CDR3 sequences, around 16% appearing once. These same records also appear under a second study, on T cells in Graves' hyperthyroidism and ophthalmopathy.

The material sequenced was peripheral blood mononuclear cells (PBMCs), taken at new diagnosis, from a patient treated with antithyroid drugs. The receptors originated from a man aged 40-49 years with Graves disease. Each CDR3 is given with its conserved first and last residue. A D gene is named only where the DNA matches it firmly. The size entry is marked missing in some rows and otherwise reads once, few, many or a size class.

V,size,D,J,DNA,CDR3
TRBV28,.,.,TRBJ1-1,TGTGCCAGCAGGTCCGGGGGAGGTTATACTGAAGCTTTCTTT,CASRSGGGYTEAFF
TRBV28,few,TRBD2,TRBJ2-1,TGTGCCAGCAGTGCCGCGGGACTAGCGGGACGGAATGAGCAGTTCTTC,CASSAAGLAGRNEQFF
TRBV30,many,.,TRBJ2-1,TGTGCCTGGAGTGCCCTAGCTGAGCAGTTCTTC,CAWSALAEQFF
TRBV29-1,.,.,TRBJ1-2,TGCAGCGTTGGAGGGGCGGGTGGCTACACCTTC,CSVGGAGGYTF
TRBV10-1,few,TRBD2,TRBJ2-1,TGCGCCAGCAGTGAAGGTCTAGCGGGTCTTATTAGGGATGAGCAGTTCTTC,CASSEGLAGLIRDEQFF
TRBV20-1,many,TRBD2,TRBJ2-5,TGCAGTGCTCCTCTAGCGGGGCAAATGGCCCAGTACTTC,CSAPLAGQMAQYF
TRBV29-1,.,.,TRBJ2-7,TGCAGCGTTGAGACCTTCAAGGACTACGAGCAGTACTTC,CSVETFKDYEQYF
TRBV5-1,many,TRBD2,TRBJ2-2,TGCGCCAGCAGCTTGGCTCGGGAGGTGACCGGGGAGCTGTTTTTT,CASSLAREVTGELFF
TRBV6-1,few,.,TRBJ2-7,TGTGCCAGCGGGGCTGCGGCTCACTACGAGCAGTACTTC,CASGAAAHYEQYF
TRBV27,many,.,TRBJ2-2,TGTGCCAGCAGTTTAACCGTAGCCACCGGGGAGCTGTTTTTT,CASSLTVATGELFF
TRBV7-9,.,.,TRBJ2-5,TGTGCCAGCAGCTTAAGAGGGACCCAAGAGACCCAGTACTTC,CASSLRGTQETQYF
TRBV19,few,TRBD1,TRBJ2-7,TGTGCCAGTAGTATAGGGGGACAGCCTTACGAGCAGTACTTC,CASSIGGQPYEQYF
TRBV30,many,.,TRBJ1-3,TGTGCCGGGAGGTTGAGCTCTGGAAACACCATATATTTT,CAGRLSSGNTIYF
TRBV15,few,TRBD2,TRBJ2-1,TGTGCCACCAGCAGACTAGCGGGAGTCGACAATGAGCAGTTCTTC,CATSRLAGVDNEQFF
TRBV24-1,.,.,TRBJ2-2,TGTGCCACCAGTGATCCCAACACCGGGGAGCTGTTTTTT,CATSDPNTGELFF
TRBV3-1,many,TRBD1,TRBJ2-7,TGTGCCAGCAGTCGGGACAGGGTTTCCTACGAGCAGTACTTC,CASSRDRVSYEQYF
TRBV6-1,few,.,TRBJ2-2,TGTGCCAGCAGTCGTACCAGTCCCGGGCCCACCGGGGAGCTGTTTTTT,CASSRTSPGPTGELFF
TRBV20-1,few,TRBD1,TRBJ1-6,TGCAGTGCTAGAGATTATGGGCAGGGGGCTACCTCACCCCTCCACTTT,CSARDYGQGATSPLHF
TRBV28,few,TRBD1,TRBJ1-5,TGTGCCAGCAGTTTATTCAGGGGGCGCGGGAGCCAGCCCCAGCATTTT,CASSLFRGRGSQPQHF
TRBV30,.,.,TRBJ1-1,TGTGCCTGGAGTGTCACGTTAAAGAACACTGAAGCTTTCTTT,CAWSVTLKNTEAFF
TRBV3-1,many,TRBD1,TRBJ2-5,TGTGCCAGCAGCCGGGGACAGACCGATAAAGAGACCCAGTACTTC,CASSRGQTDKETQYF
TRBV20-1,.,TRBD1,TRBJ1-4,TGCAGTGCTTCGACAGGGCGGTTAAGTGAAAAACTGTTTTTT,CSASTGRLSEKLFF
TRBV28,.,TRBD2,TRBJ2-1,TGTGCCAGCAGTTTGGCTAGCGGGAGGTTATACAATGAGCAGTTCTTC,CASSLASGRLYNEQFF
TRBV5-1,many,.,TRBJ2-7,TGCGCCAGCAGCTTGGCCGGTTACGGTACCGAGCAGTACTTC,CASSLAGYGTEQYF
TRBV7-9,many,.,TRBJ2-5,TGTGCCAGCAGCCCCTCCGGGACGCCCGGGGCCCAGTACTTC,CASSPSGTPGAQYF
TRBV5-1,many,.,TRBJ2-3,TGTGCCAGCAGCTTGGCCGTAGCGGCAAACACAGATACGCAGTATTTT,CASSLAVAANTDTQYF
TRBV14,.,.,TRBJ2-1,TGTGCCAGCAGCCAAGATTGGGGGGTTTCCTACAATGAGCAGTTCTTC,CASSQDWGVSYNEQFF
TRBV4-1,few,TRBD1,TRBJ2-5,TGCGCCAGCAGCCACGCGGACAGGGACGAAGAGACCCAGTACTTC,CASSHADRDEETQYF
TRBV2,many,.,TRBJ1-5,TGTGCCAGCAGTATTCGGGCAGCGGGCAATCAGCCCCAGCATTTT,CASSIRAAGNQPQHF